These 3 T cell receptor beta chains share one sample of origin, sequenced in a study of pediatric ulcerative colitis. Sequencing used immunoSEQ multiplex PCR; TCRdb keeps in-frame clones, though not all of them. The sample has tens of thousands of clones, less than 80% seen once. One to two pinch biopsies were taken from the rectum during colonoscopy. Sequenced sample: gut tissue. The receptor source for this set is a boy aged 5-17 years with moderate ulcerative colitis.

The V call is TRBV7-9, the J call TRBJ2-3, with 10 bases that match TRBD1. Trimming at V came to 5 bases and at J to 6 bases, leaving 5 bases not matched to a gene. This CDR3 has 14 residues. Germline-derived CDR1 and CDR2 are SEHNR and FQNEAQ (reference sequence). This CDR3 is CASSLGQGGDTQYF. The DNA of the CDR3 is TGTGCCAGCAGCCTAGGACAGGGGGGCGATACGCAGTATTTT. The variable domain in full, completed from reference TRBV7-9 and TRBJ2-3, reads DTGVSQNPRHKITKRGQNVTFRCDPISEHNRLYWYRQTLGQGPEFLTYFQNEAQLEKSRLLSDRFSAERPKGSFSTLEIQRTEQGDSAMYLCASSLGQGGDTQYFGPGTRLTVL.

The J gene is TRBJ2-1, the V gene TRBV28; weak D call: TRBD2 (5 bases). This CDR3 spans 13 amino acids. V was cut by 3 bases and J by 8 bases, with 11 bases left in between. CDR1 is MDHEN, CDR2 SYDVKM, per germline. The CDR3 DNA is TGTGCCAGCAGTTTCAACGGGATGGATGAGCAGTTCTTC. It translates to CASSFNGMDEQFF.

The V call is TRBV4-3, the J call TRBJ1-2; tentative D call: TRBD1 (5 bases). This CDR3 is 14 amino acids long. CDR1 is LGHNA, CDR2 YSLEER, per germline. The V end was cut by 1 base, the J end by 4 bases, with 10 bases between. The CDR3 loop is CASSQARVGYGYTF. The CDR3, as DNA: TGCGCCAGCAGCCAAGCCAGGGTGGGCTATGGCTACACCTTC.